These 5 T cell receptor beta chains were all obtained from the same sample, sequenced in a study of vaccination effects on CD4 cells after COVID-19. Their antigens remain unidentified. Within the ViraFEST assay, antigen-specific CD4+ T cells underwent expansion with viral peptide pools prior to sequencing. Once cultured for more than nine days, the cells underwent separation to obtain CD4+ T cells. Participants received two doses of either the BNT162b2 or mRNA-1273 vaccine. TCRdb's copy holds only in-frame clones and misses some; the assay was immunoSEQ multiplex PCR. The data hold roughly 59,000 clones, with 75% to 85% observed a single time. The source was CD4+ T cells from PBMCs cultured with HCoV-OC43 spike peptides, collected after COVID-19 vaccination. The subset was: HCoV-OC43 spike overlapping peptide pool stimulation. All receptors derive from a human donor who received a COVID-19 vaccine.

V usage is TRBV3-1 (or the pseudogene TRBV3-2) and J usage is TRBJ1-3, with D possibly matching TRBD1 (6 bases). This CDR3 comprises 15 residues. The V end was cut by 2 bases, the J end by 0 bases, with 8 bases between. Per the germline V gene, CDR1 is LGHDT and CDR2 is YNNKEL (reference sequence). CDR3 amino acids: CASSQPQGSGNTIYF. For the CDR3, the DNA is TGTGCCAGCAGCCAACCACAGGGCTCTGGAAACACCATATATTTT.

The DNA for the CDR3 is TGTGCCTGGAGACGGGCAGGGGGCTTTTCCGGGGAGCTGTTTTTT. Its protein product is CAWRRAGGFSGELFF. The V and J genes are TRBV30 and TRBJ2-2; 8 bases match TRBD1. This CDR3 spans 15 amino acids. J was trimmed by 6 bases and V by 3 bases; bases with no gene match: 9. Germline loops: CDR1 GTSNPN, CDR2 SVGIG (reference sequence).

J is TRBJ2-2 and V is TRBV5-1, with D hard to call. CDR1 and CDR2 (germline): SGHRS, YFSETQ. Trimming left V 0 bases short and J 2 bases short, with 8 bases between. This CDR3 region has 15 residues. The DNA of the CDR3 is TGCGCCAGCAGCTTGGTCGGCTCAAACACCGGGGAGCTGTTTTTT. It specifies CASSLVGSNTGELFF.

The rearrangement uses TRBV7-3 and TRBJ1-2; tentative D call: TRBD1 (6 bases). V shed 2 bases and J shed 4 bases, with 14 bases lying between them. The germline gives CDR1 SGHTA, CDR2 FQGTGA. This CDR3 has 15 amino acids. CDR3 nucleotides: TGTGCCAGCAGCTTAGGTACAGGGCTAGCCTATGGCTACACCTTC. This codes for CASSLGTGLAYGYTF. Combining the CDR3 with reference TRBV7-3 and TRBJ1-2 gives the whole variable domain GAGVSQTPSNKVTEKGKYVELRCDPISGHTALYWYRQSLGQGPEFLIYFQGTGAADDSGLPNDRFFAVRPEGSVSTLKIQRTERGDSAVYLCASSLGTGLAYGYTFGSGTRLTVV.

This sequence joins TRBV5-8 and TRBJ1-4; D is perhaps TRBD1 (6 bases). Trimming took off 4 bases at V and 3 bases at J, with 16 bases between the two ends. CDR3 length: 16 amino acids. Germline V CDR1 and CDR2: SGHTS, YDEGEE. CDR3 bases: TGTGCCAGCAGCCCGTACTCAGGGGTCGCTAATGAAAAACTGTTTTTT. Its protein product is CASSPYSGVANEKLFF.